The present entry profiles one TCR beta chain with its context. The entry originates in a study of blood T cell repertoires in COVID-19. On the study more broadly: The study drew acute and convalescent COVID-19 samples from the United States, Italy and Spain. Nucleic acid was either cDNA or gDNA, and it came from T cells, B-cell-depleted T cells, or PBMCs.

How the authors handled the data: Estimated nucleated cell counts came from reference gene primer amplification. This table comes from immunoSEQ multiplex PCR, and its TCRdb copy is limited to in-frame clones, with some not included. That table furnishes V, J and clone size, whereas the DNA furnished D and trimming. The sample lists about 230,000 clones; 84% were seen once. This CDR3 is 13 amino acids long. Germline CDR1 is SNHLY and CDR2 is FYNNEI. The germline V and J ends were trimmed by 7 bases and 8 bases, with 17 bases remaining between them. V gene TRBV2 combines with J gene TRBJ1-2, with D uncertain. The sequenced sample consisted of peripheral blood. The clonotype originates from a woman aged 80 or over with active or convalescent COVID-19. CDR3 loop: CASKPIRLEGYTF. CDR3 DNA sequence: TGTGCCAGCAAGCCGATTCGACTAGAAGGCTACACCTTC.